This T cell receptor beta chain appears in the sequencing data of a study of T cells in localized non-small cell lung cancer (dated by TCRdb to the early 2020s). At the level of the whole study: The study analyzed T cell repertoires of 236 early-stage NSCLC patients, comparing tumors and uninvolved tumor-adjacent lungs. All 250 or so NSCLC patients in the cohort were treatment-naive and had localized lung tumors that were resected. The mean age of the NSCLC patients was under 70 years, with 120 to 150 men and around 100 women. Points the paper makes about the study in general: Of the top 100 tumor clones, a median of around 57 were detected in paired uninvolved adjacent lung; around 27 were also among that lung's top 100. The highest T cell clonality was observed in uninvolved tumor-adjacent lung, where clonality exceeded that of tumor, suggesting that antigenic responses were more focused in uninvolved tumor-adjacent lung. Because of the exploratory design, TCR variables were selected using unadjusted p-values without false-discovery rate correction. Because multi-region sequencing of the tumors was not done, intratumor heterogeneity could not be ruled out. Longer overall survival was associated with higher T cell density in blood, whereas shorter survival was associated with higher clonality in adjacent lung.

Note on this clone: Its antigen remains unidentified. Base-call qualities are not available, and no considerably larger clone is one nucleotide away.

The CDR3 runs 15 residues from the cysteine to the phenylalanine. The sequence is cut down to CDR3 DNA, 45 bases in frame from base 1. Relative to germline, V is 4 bases shorter and J is 0 bases shorter, with 10 bases between their ends. CDR1 and CDR2 were assigned from the germline V gene (reference sequence) as LNHNV and YYDKDF. At diagnosis, peripheral blood, uninvolved tumor-adjacent lung and tumor were collected and were preserved as a mix of fresh-frozen and FFPE material. Blood samples were analyzed as peripheral blood mononuclear cells for TCR repertoire profiling. The immunoSEQ Assay was used to sequence TCR beta CDR3 regions from DNA. As for the original processing: To compute T cell density, TCR beta template counts were normalized to usable DNA, which was estimated by amplifying housekeeping genes. The preseqR package was used to estimate richness by extrapolating to 400,000 templates for PBMC samples and to 120,000 templates for tissue samples. Clonality was taken to be one minus Pielou's evenness. Tissue-enriched TCRs were identified through differential abundance testing performed on productive amino-acid clonotypes, with a minimum total count of 5 and an alpha of 0.1. Repertoire overlap between compartments was quantified with the Jaccard Index and Morisita Overlap Index. TCR beta CDR3s were clustered by GLIPH together with public tetramer-defined viral CDR3s, and at least three viral sequences plus V-gene enrichment were required for viral motifs. TCRdb mirrors the immuneACCESS table, restricted to in-frame sequences. Some clones are absent from its copies; in checked studies, under half trace to an unresolved V gene, and the reason for the others is unknown. That table gives V, J and clone size, and the DNA gave D and trimming. Counted in this sample were some 140,000 clones; more than 80% of them appeared once. Jointly, the top ten make up around 1.5% of the sample.

The rearranged chain carries TRBV15 and TRBJ1-5, with a weak D call of TRBD1 (5 bases match). This receptor was taken from a female donor at least 60 years old with stage I lung adenocarcinoma. The sequencing used peripheral blood, collected before any cancer treatment. The CDR3 region has the sequence CATSMRDLSNQPQHF. The nucleotide sequence is given as TGTGCCACCAGCATGAGGGACCTTAGCAATCAGCCCCAGCATTTT.